Listed below are T cell receptor beta chains from one sample, sequenced in a study of blood T cell repertoires in COVID-19. Some clones are missing from TCRdb's copy, which holds only in-frame ones; the method was immunoSEQ multiplex PCR. The top ten hold more than 9% of the sample, which has 310,000 or so clones, 80% to 90% seen once. Specimen: PBMCs or T cells enriched from blood (not recorded which). The source is a woman aged 18-29 years who had recovered from COVID-19. Both conserved end residues are part of each CDR3.

V gene: TRBV12-3/TRBV12-4; J gene: TRBJ1-5; CDR3 protein: CASSLSSQPQHF
V gene: TRBV12-5; J gene: TRBJ1-1; CDR3 protein: CASGRQGRDTEAFF
V gene: TRBV28; J gene: TRBJ1-2; CDR3 protein: CASSSNSNNGTFPRRYGYTF
V gene: TRBV5-1; J gene: TRBJ1-1; CDR3 protein: CASSPQPMNTEAFF
V gene: TRBV9; J gene: TRBJ2-1; CDR3 protein: CASSVAGGSSYNEQFF
V gene: TRBV24-1; J gene: TRBJ2-1; CDR3 protein: CATSDLTSPNNEQFF
V gene: TRBV29-1; J gene: TRBJ1-1; CDR3 protein: CSVHRVNTEAFF
V gene: TRBV5-1; J gene: TRBJ2-1; CDR3 protein: CASSLSGRGGDEQFF
V gene: TRBV7-8; J gene: TRBJ1-1; CDR3 protein: CASSFRGQIEAFF
V gene: TRBV19; J gene: TRBJ2-6; CDR3 protein: CASGGETGANVLTF
V gene: TRBV6-5; J gene: TRBJ1-1; CDR3 protein: CASSYSGSGGTEAFF
V gene: TRBV18; J gene: TRBJ1-5; CDR3 protein: CASSPGQGAFQPQHF
V gene: TRBV27; J gene: TRBJ2-1; CDR3 protein: CASSLSGIINNEQFF
V gene: TRBV10-3; J gene: TRBJ1-1; CDR3 protein: CATQRQGSTEAFF
V gene: TRBV18; J gene: TRBJ2-7; CDR3 protein: CASSSPGTTYEQYF
V gene: TRBV3-1/TRBV3-2; J gene: TRBJ1-4; CDR3 protein: CASSSQGSYEKLFF
V gene: TRBV4-1; J gene: TRBJ1-3; CDR3 protein: CASSAEADSGNTIYF
V gene: TRBV30; J gene: TRBJ1-4; CDR3 protein: CAWARDRNEKLFF
V gene: TRBV5-1; J gene: TRBJ1-2; CDR3 protein: CASSLGNSHYGYTF
V gene: TRBV20-1; J gene: TRBJ1-5; CDR3 protein: CSASDSPGQPQHF
V gene: TRBV30; J gene: TRBJ2-5; CDR3 protein: CAWGAGNPETQYF
V gene: TRBV7-9; J gene: TRBJ1-4; CDR3 protein: CASSPGTDEKLFF
V gene: TRBV19; J gene: TRBJ2-3; CDR3 protein: CASSLGLAGRTDTQYF
V gene: TRBV18; J gene: TRBJ1-2; CDR3 protein: CASSPDHRVGYTF
V gene: TRBV5-1; J gene: TRBJ2-5; CDR3 protein: CASSLPRGLGETQYF
V gene: TRBV5-1; J gene: TRBJ1-1; CDR3 protein: CASSLAPAIEAFF
V gene: TRBV7-8; J gene: TRBJ2-7; CDR3 protein: CASSSTRLAGGPSEQYF
V gene: TRBV6-1; J gene: TRBJ1-5; CDR3 protein: CASSEALRIGNQPQHF
V gene: TRBV19; J gene: TRBJ2-7; CDR3 protein: CASSMGTSGVYEQYF
V gene: TRBV4-1; J gene: TRBJ1-5; CDR3 protein: CASSQADRAYQPQHF
V gene: TRBV24-1; J gene: TRBJ2-1; CDR3 protein: CATSDSILARSYNEQFF
V gene: TRBV18; J gene: TRBJ2-3; CDR3 protein: CASSPPLGQGPTDTQYF
V gene: TRBV5-1; J gene: TRBJ1-4; CDR3 protein: CASSLPTGSEGEKLFF
V gene: TRBV19; J gene: TRBJ1-1; CDR3 protein: CASSWGQGNTEAFF
V gene: TRBV2; J gene: TRBJ1-5; CDR3 protein: CASMSQANQPQHF